This T cell receptor (beta chain) appears in the sequencing data of a study of identical twins. Germline V gene lookup returns CDR1 SGDLS and CDR2 YYNGEE. The trim removed 0 bases at V and 1 base at J, leaving 2 bases unmatched. This CDR3 is 15 amino acids long. All donors were healthy, and all were Caucasian. This clonotype has more than one count but fewer than ten. TCRdb reanalysed the 5' RACE reads using MiXCR and keeps one entry per CDR3 protein. The sample has a few hundred thousand distinct CDR3 sequences, approximately 8.3% seen once. The same data also went into a second study, on yellow fever vaccine responses in identical twins.

The rearrangement uses TRBV9 and TRBJ2-3, with TRBD1 matching 7 bases. This receptor was identified in a woman aged 18 to 35 in good health. The sample comprised CD8+ T cells sorted from blood. CDR3 amino acids: CASSVGDRGTDTQYF. DNA of the CDR3: TGTGCCAGCAGCGTAGGCGACAGGGGCACAGATACGCAGTATTTT. Full variable domain (rest looked up from reference TRBV9 and TRBJ2-3): DSGVTQTPKHLITATGQRVTLRCSPRSGDLSVYWYQQSLDQGLQFLIQYYNGEERAKGNILERFSAQQFPDLHSELNLSSLELGDSALYFCASSVGDRGTDTQYFGPGTRLTVL.